The TCR beta chain described here comes from a study of post-analysis software for immune sequencing data. A word on this clonotype: Its antigen remains unknown.

The CDR3 covers 12 residues. Germline assignment: CDR1 SGHRS and CDR2 YFSETQ. Findings and caveats of the study: TRBV segments more frequent in patients than in controls numbered roughly 5 and included TRBV5-6, TRBV5-1 and TRBV20-1. Analysis by F measure revealed that same-batch samples clustered strongly together.

Libraries were made from TCR beta cDNA, and they carried unique molecular identifiers. In TCRdb, the PCR reads were re-called with MiXCR into one record per CDR3 protein. Of 650,000 to 850,000 distinct CDR3 sequences listed, more than 45% are singletons. The clonotype originates from a girl aged 10 to 17 with multiple sclerosis. Sequenced: blood. The J gene is TRBJ2-5, the V gene TRBV5-1; D may be TRBD1 or TRBD2 (6 bases each). The end of the DNA fits TRBJ2-7 better, so the J call may be wrong. The CDR3 bases are TGCGCCAGCCACGGAGGGGGGAACGAGCAGTACTTC. It codes for CASHGGGNEQYF.